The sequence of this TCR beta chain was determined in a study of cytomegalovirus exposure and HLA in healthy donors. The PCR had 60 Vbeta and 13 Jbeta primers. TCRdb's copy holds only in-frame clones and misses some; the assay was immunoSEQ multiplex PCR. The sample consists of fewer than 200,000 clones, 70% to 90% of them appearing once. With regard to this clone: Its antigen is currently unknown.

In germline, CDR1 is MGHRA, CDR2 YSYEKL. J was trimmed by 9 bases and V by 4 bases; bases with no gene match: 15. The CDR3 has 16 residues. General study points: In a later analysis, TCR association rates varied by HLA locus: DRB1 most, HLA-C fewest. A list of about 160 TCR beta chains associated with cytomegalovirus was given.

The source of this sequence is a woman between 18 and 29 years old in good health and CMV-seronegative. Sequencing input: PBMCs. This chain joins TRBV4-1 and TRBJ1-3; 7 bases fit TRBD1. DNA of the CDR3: TGCGCCAGCAGCCCGAGGGGGCCTGGTGTTGGAGTCACCATATATTTT. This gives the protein CASSPRGPGVGVTIYF.